This T cell receptor (beta chain) was obtained from a study of CD8+CD57+ T cells in acquired aplastic anemia. On the study more broadly: DNA recovered from sorted CD4+ and CD8+ cells had a mean of roughly 3 ug. The study's findings and limits: Controls and patients did not differ significantly in CD8+ Simpson's diversity. Patients had roughly 30 CD8+ CDR3 sequences in common with controls (the shared set).

TCR beta VDJ and CDR3 profiling used genomic DNA as template. In TCRdb, the reads were re-called with MiXCR into one record per CDR3 protein. The repertoire holds approximately 270,000 distinct CDR3 sequences, with 45% to 70% as singletons. This CDR3 is 15 amino acids long. Germline assignment: CDR1 GTSNPN and CDR2 SVGIG (reference sequence). J lost 11 bases, V lost 7 bases, and 18 bases had no gene match. This clonotype has a count of ten or more. Its antigen is as yet unknown. The source material was sorted CD4+, CD8+, or CD8+CD57+ T cells (not recorded which) from PBMCs. This TCR was sampled from a human donor with severe aplastic anemia or a healthy control (not recorded which). The chain is built from TRBV30 and TRBJ2-7, with 12 bases fitting TRBD2. The CDR3 DNA is TGTGCCTCCAACCTGCCTAGCGGGGGGGCCGGGGTTGAGTACTTC. Its translation: CASNLPSGGAGVEYF.